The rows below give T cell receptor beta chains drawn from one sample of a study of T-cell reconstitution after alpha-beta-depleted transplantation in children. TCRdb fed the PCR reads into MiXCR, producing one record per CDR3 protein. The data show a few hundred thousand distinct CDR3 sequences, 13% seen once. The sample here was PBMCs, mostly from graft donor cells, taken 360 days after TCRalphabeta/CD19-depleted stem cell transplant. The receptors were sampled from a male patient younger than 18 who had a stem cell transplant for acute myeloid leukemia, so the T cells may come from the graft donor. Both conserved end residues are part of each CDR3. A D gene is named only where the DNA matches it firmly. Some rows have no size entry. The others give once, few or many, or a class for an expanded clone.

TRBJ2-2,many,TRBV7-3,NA,TGTGCCAGCAGCTTAGCCCACGAGCCCACCGGGGAGCTGTTTTTT,CASSLAHEPTGELFF
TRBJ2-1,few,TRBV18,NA,TGTGCCAGCTCACCCGGCAGGGTTAAGGGTGAGCAGTTCTTC,CASSPGRVKGEQFF
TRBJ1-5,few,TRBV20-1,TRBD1,TGCAGTGCTTCCGGGACAGGGGGCGGCCCGAATAGCAATCAGCCCCAGCATTTT,CSASGTGGGPNSNQPQHF
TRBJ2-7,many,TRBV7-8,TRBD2,TGTGCCAGCACCGCGACTAGCGGGAGGGCCTCTGCTCAGGGGTACTTC,CASTATSGRASAQGYF
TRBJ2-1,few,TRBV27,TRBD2,TGTGCCAGCAGTTTATTGACTAGCGGGAGCGCGTGGGCCTACAATGAGCAGTTCTTC,CASSLLTSGSAWAYNEQFF
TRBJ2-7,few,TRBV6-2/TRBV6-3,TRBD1,TGTGCCAGCAGTTACCGACAGGGGGCTGTCTACGAGCAGTACTTC,CASSYRQGAVYEQYF
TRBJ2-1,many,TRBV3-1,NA,TGTGCCAGCAGCCAAGATGGTGGGAGCGACAATGAGCAGTTCTTC,CASSQDGGSDNEQFF
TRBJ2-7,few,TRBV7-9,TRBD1,TGTGCCAGCAGCTTAGCCCCGACAGGGGGCCCAACCTACGAGCAGTACTTC,CASSLAPTGGPTYEQYF
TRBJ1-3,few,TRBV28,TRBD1,TGTGCCAGCAGTTTATCGAGGTGGAGGGACAGGAGCTCTGGAAACACCATATATTTT,CASSLSRWRDRSSGNTIYF
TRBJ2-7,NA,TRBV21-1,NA,TGTGCCAGCAGCTACATAGCGGGAGTAGGAGAGCAGTACTTC,CASSYIAGVGEQYF
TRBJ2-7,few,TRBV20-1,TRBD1,TGCAGTCAACGACCACAGGGGAATTCCTACGAGCAGTACTTC,CSQRPQGNSYEQYF
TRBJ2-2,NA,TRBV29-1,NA,TGCAGCGTTGAAAGGCCCTCCGCCCGAGGGAACACCGGGGAGCTGTTTTTT,CSVERPSARGNTGELFF
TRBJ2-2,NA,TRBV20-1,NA,TGCAGTGCTAGAGATCTTTCGGGTTCTCTTAACACCGGGGAGCTGTTTTTT,CSARDLSGSLNTGELFF
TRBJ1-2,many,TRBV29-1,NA,TGCAGCGTTGAAGGGTACTATGGCTACACCTTC,CSVEGYYGYTF
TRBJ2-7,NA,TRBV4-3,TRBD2,TGCGCCAGCAGCCAAGGGCGGGCTAGCGGGAGTCGGGAGCAGTACTTC,CASSQGRASGSREQYF
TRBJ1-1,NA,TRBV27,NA,TGTGCCAGCAGTGGACTTTGGAGGAACACTGAAGCTTTCTTT,CASSGLWRNTEAFF
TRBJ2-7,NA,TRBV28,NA,TGTGCCAGCAGTTCGTTTCTCCGACAGCCCATTTTGGACGAGCAGTACTTC,CASSSFLRQPILDEQYF
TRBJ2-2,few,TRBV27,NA,TGTGCCAGCAGTTTAAATGGCCTGGCTCACCCGAACACCGGGGAGCTGTTTTTT,CASSLNGLAHPNTGELFF
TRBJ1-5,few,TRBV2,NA,TGTGCCAGCACTAAAGACAGGACGGCGGATCAGCCCCAGCATTTT,CASTKDRTADQPQHF
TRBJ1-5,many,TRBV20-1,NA,TGCAGTGCTAGAGAGACAGGATTTAGCAATCAGCCCCAGCATTTT,CSARETGFSNQPQHF
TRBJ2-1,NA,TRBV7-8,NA,TGTGCCAGCAGCTTAGTATCGCAAATGTTAACCTACAATGAGCAGTTCTTC,CASSLVSQMLTYNEQFF
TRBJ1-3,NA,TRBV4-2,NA,TGTGCCAGCAGCCAAGATGGCCAGCTGGCCTCTGGAAACACCATATATTTT,CASSQDGQLASGNTIYF
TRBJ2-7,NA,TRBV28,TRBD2,TGTGCCAGCAGTTCAGCCGGGGGGACCGGTTCCTACGAGCAGTACTTC,CASSSAGGTGSYEQYF
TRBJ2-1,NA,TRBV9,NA,TGTGCCAGCAGCGTGTCCGGCCGCTACTCCTACAATGAGCAGTTCTTC,CASSVSGRYSYNEQFF
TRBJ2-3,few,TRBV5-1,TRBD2,TGCGCCAGCAGCACGGGACTAGCTGGGGATACGCAGTATTTT,CASSTGLAGDTQYF
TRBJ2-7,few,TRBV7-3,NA,TGTGCCAGCAGCTTAACGTCGAGCTCCTACGAGCAGTACTTC,CASSLTSSSYEQYF
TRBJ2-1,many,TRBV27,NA,TGTGCCAGCAGTTTATCGAGGGGCAATGAGCAGTTCTTC,CASSLSRGNEQFF
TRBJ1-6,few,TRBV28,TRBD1,TGTGCCAGCAGTTTACGGACAGGGTTGCCACCCCTCCACTTT,CASSLRTGLPPLHF
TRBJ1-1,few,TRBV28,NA,TGTGCCAGCAGGTCGACGGTGGAAGCTTTCTTT,CASRSTVEAFF
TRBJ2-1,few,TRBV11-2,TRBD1,TGTGCCAGCAGCCCCCGGGACAGGGAGGGAGGGGACAATAATGAGCAGTTCTTC,CASSPRDREGGDNNEQFF
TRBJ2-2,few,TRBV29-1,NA,TGCAGCGTTGGTTCCCTACCGACTAAACAAACCCCCGGGGAGCTGTTTTTT,CSVGSLPTKQTPGELFF
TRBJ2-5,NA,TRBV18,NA,TGTGCCAGCTCACCACCCGCGACTCTGATCCAAGAGACCCAGTACTTC,CASSPPATLIQETQYF
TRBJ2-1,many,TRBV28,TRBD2,TGTGCCAGCAGCTTACTTCTAGCGGGAGGGGACAATGAGCAGTTCTTC,CASSLLLAGGDNEQFF
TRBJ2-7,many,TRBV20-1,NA,TGCAGTGCTAGACCCTCGACAGGCTCTTACGAGCAGTACTTC,CSARPSTGSYEQYF
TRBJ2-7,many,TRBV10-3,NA,TGTGCCACCCGAACCGGGGGCGCATACGAGCAGTACTTC,CATRTGGAYEQYF
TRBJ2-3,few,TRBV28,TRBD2,TGTGCCAGCAGTATCCGCCTAGCGGGAGTCAAGGGTGGTCCTACGCAGTATTTT,CASSIRLAGVKGGPTQYF
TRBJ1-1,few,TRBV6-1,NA,TGTGCCAGCAGTCCAAGAGACGGACTCCCTAAGGGAGCTTTCTTT,CASSPRDGLPKGAFF
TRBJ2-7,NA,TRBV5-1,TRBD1,TGCGCCAGCAGCTTGGTGCCGGGAAGACAGGGATACGAGCAGTACTTC,CASSLVPGRQGYEQYF
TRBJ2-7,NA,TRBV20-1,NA,TGCAGTGCCGGGGACCTCCGTTCCTACGAGCAGTACTTC,CSAGDLRSYEQYF
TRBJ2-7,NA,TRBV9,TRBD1,TGTGCCAGCACCACGAGGGGGGGGACAGGGAAGAAGCAGTACTTC,CASTTRGGTGKKQYF
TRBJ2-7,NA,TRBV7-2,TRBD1,TGTGCCAGCAGCCGTACGGGACAGTCAGCCTACGAGCAGTACTTC,CASSRTGQSAYEQYF
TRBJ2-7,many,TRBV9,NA,TGTGCCAGCAGCGTAGGAGGTTCTCTAGGGAAAGAGCAGTACTTC,CASSVGGSLGKEQYF
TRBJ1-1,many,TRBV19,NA,TGTGCCAGTAGTAAAGGACCGACAGTCCTTGAAGCTTTCTTT,CASSKGPTVLEAFF
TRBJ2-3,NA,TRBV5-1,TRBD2,TGCGCCAGCAGACTGAGGTCGACTAGCGGGAGGGCCGGAAGAGATACGCAGTATTTT,CASRLRSTSGRAGRDTQYF
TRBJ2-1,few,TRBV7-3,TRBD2,TGTGCCAGCAGCACCTCTAGGGGACTAGCGGCCGGCAATGAGCAGTTCTTC,CASSTSRGLAAGNEQFF
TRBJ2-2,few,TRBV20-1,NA,TGCAGTGGTAGAGGACTGCCCCCTCCCGGGGAGCTGTTTTTT,CSGRGLPPPGELFF
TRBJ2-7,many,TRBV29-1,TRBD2,TGCAGCGTTGATACTAGCGGGTCCTACGAGCAGTACTTC,CSVDTSGSYEQYF
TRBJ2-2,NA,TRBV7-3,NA,TGTGCCAGCAGTGAGGGGAGTAACACCGGGGAGCTGTTTTTT,CASSEGSNTGELFF
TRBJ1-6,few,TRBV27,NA,TGTGCCGCGAGGGGAGGGGTGAATAATTCACCCCTCCACTTT,CAARGGVNNSPLHF
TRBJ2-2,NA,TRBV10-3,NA,TGTGCCATCAGTGAGATAGGTAGCGACACCGGGGAGCTGTTTTTT,CAISEIGSDTGELFF
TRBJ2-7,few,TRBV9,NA,TGTGCCAGCAGCGTAGGGGGAATCGACTACGAGCAGTACTTC,CASSVGGIDYEQYF